This TCR beta chain derives from a study of T cell responses to AZD1222 COVID-19 vaccine. A note on this clone: Its matching antigen is unknown.

This table comes from immunoSEQ multiplex PCR, and its TCRdb copy is limited to in-frame clones, with some not included. The sample has about 85,000 clones; 86% are singletons. The CDR3 consists of 16 residues. Losses at the gene ends were 5 bases for V and 4 bases for J; bases not matched to a gene: 6. Germline-derived CDR1 and CDR2 are SGHVS and FQNEAQ. General study results and limits: Following two doses of AZD1222, Spike-specific TCR breadth and depth rose. It was only after the peak T cell response that any repertoires were sampled. White British donors predominated, females outnumbered males, and clonal diversity was possibly underestimated. A reported finding is that nearly half of spike-specific TCRs target unmutated variant regions.

Sequencing used peripheral blood, obtained on day 0 of AZD1222 vaccination. V gene TRBV7-8 combines with J gene TRBJ2-1, with 12 bases matching TRBD2. The receptor was isolated from an adult in good health. The CDR3 protein is CASSPTTSGGYNEQFF. The CDR3 bases are TGTGCCAGCAGCCCGACGACTAGCGGGGGATACAATGAGCAGTTCTTC.